The 11 T cell receptor beta chains below come from one sample, sequenced in a study of T-cell reconstitution after alpha-beta-depleted transplantation in children (dated by TCRdb to the mid-2010s). Library method: PCR. The data were produced on an Illumina HiSeq 2500. TCR library preparation used molecular barcoding, with unique molecular identifiers applied to normalize quantification of the TCRbeta repertoire. In TCRdb, the public reads were trimmed at Q25 with fastp and aligned with MiXCR, with productive beta chains retained. For every CDR3 protein sequence, its rows merge into one entry that carries the most common genes and DNA. Recorded for this sample are fewer than 700,000 distinct CDR3 sequences; 23% of them occurred a single time. The ten largest clonotypes hold 13% to 15% of the sample. Read against the paper, the sample's treatment or condition label means: allogeneic hematopoietic cell transplantation with graft depleted of TCRalphabeta T cells and CD19 B cells.

The sample here was PBMCs, mostly from graft donor cells, taken 360 days after TCRalphabeta/CD19-depleted stem cell transplant. These receptors all stem from a boy under two years old who had a stem cell transplant for acute myeloid leukemia, so the T cells may come from the graft donor.

There are a few counts of this clonotype. The V call is TRBV12-5, the J call TRBJ2-2; 9 positions match TRBD1. V trimming: 6 bases; J trimming: 3 bases; junction bases outside the gene matches: 5. The CDR3 runs to 15 residues. Per germline, CDR1 LGHNT and CDR2 FRNRAP. The CDR3 loop reads CASGPGQGYTGELFF. In nucleotides, the CDR3 is TGTGCTAGTGGACCAGGACAGGGGTACACCGGGGAGCTGTTTTTT.

This clonotype counts as large (0.1 to 1%). The chain links TRBV28 to TRBJ2-5; TRBD1 agrees at 7 bases. V was clipped by 4 bases and J by 3 bases; unmatched bases: 14. This CDR3 has 17 amino acids. CDR1 MDHEN and CDR2 SYDVKM come from the germline V gene. CDR3 sequence (DNA): TGTGCCAGCAGTTCCCTCTTGAGACAGGGCCCCGAAGAGACCCAGTACTTC. Residues: CASSSLLRQGPEETQYF.

This chain joins TRBV27 and TRBJ1-2; tentatively, D is TRBD1 (5 bases). V shed 4 bases and J shed 4 bases, with 13 bases lying between them. Germline V gene lookup returns CDR1 MNHEY and CDR2 SMNVEV (reference sequence). The length of the CDR3 is 14 residues. CDR3 sequence: CASSWTGPGYGYTF. In DNA, the CDR3 is TGTGCCAGCAGTTGGACGGGGCCGGGCTATGGCTACACCTTC.

This clonotype was detected ten times or more. J is TRBJ2-5 and V is TRBV3-1; 10 bases are shared with TRBD2. V trimming: 0 bases; J trimming: 5 bases; junction bases outside the gene matches: 3. Germline V gives CDR1 LGHDT, CDR2 YNNKEL (reference sequence). The CDR3 has 15 amino acids. CDR3 region: CASSQDSGGYETQYF. Written as DNA, the CDR3 is TGTGCCAGCAGCCAAGATAGCGGGGGGTATGAGACCCAGTACTTC.

This clonotype was observed a handful of times. The CDR3 region is CASSLMERSNEQFF. The CDR3 region has the DNA TGCGCCAGCAGCTTGATGGAGCGGTCCAATGAGCAGTTCTTC. The chain has TRBV5-1 and TRBJ2-1; weak D call: TRBD2 (5 bases). V lost 1 base and J lost 6, with 11 bases in between. The CDR3 runs to 14 residues. Looked up from germline, CDR1 is SGHRS and CDR2 is YFSETQ.

The chain carries TRBV20-1 and TRBJ2-5; TRBD2 matches 8 bases. Germline CDR1 DFQATT, CDR2 SNEGSKA (reference sequence). The length of the CDR3 is 17 residues. Trimming at V came to 3 bases and at J to 2 bases, leaving 14 bases not matched to a gene. CDR3 loop: CSASLGVAGWSQETQYF. CDR3 in DNA: TGCAGTGCTAGCCTTGGTGTAGCGGGGTGGTCACAAGAGACCCAGTACTTC.

The V and J genes are TRBV12-5 and TRBJ2-5; a weak D match, TRBD2 (5 bases). The CDR3 length is 13 residues. Germline CDR1 is LGHNT and CDR2 is FRNRAP. The V end lost 5 bases, the J end lost 5 bases, and 12 bases lay between the germline ends. CDR3 sequence reads: CASGPAGGETQYF. The CDR3 DNA reads TGTGCTAGTGGTCCTGCAGGCGGGGAGACCCAGTACTTC.

The rearrangement joins TRBV7-9 to TRBJ2-1; perhaps TRBD2 as D (6 bases). This CDR3 has 15 residues. Trimming removed 5 bases from V and 2 bases from J, with 13 bases in between. Germline lookup yields CDR1 SEHNR and CDR2 FQNEAQ (reference sequence). The CDR3 sequence: CASSPLPGAYNEQFF. For the CDR3, the DNA is TGTGCCAGCAGCCCCCTCCCGGGGGCCTACAATGAGCAGTTCTTC.

At least ten counts were recorded for this clonotype. The chain carries TRBV7-9 and TRBJ2-3, with a weak D call TRBD1 (5 bases). The V end was cut by 0 bases, the J end by 4 bases, with 5 bases between. Germline lookup yields CDR1 SEHNR and CDR2 FQNEAQ (reference sequence). This CDR3 has 13 residues. CDR3 region: CASSLAGADTQYF. The CDR3 DNA sequence: TGTGCCAGCAGCTTAGCAGGGGCAGATACGCAGTATTTT.

This clonotype was picked up many times. The V and J genes are TRBV11-2 and TRBJ2-5, with no clear D. Trimming left V 5 bases short and J 7 bases short, with 14 bases between. Germline-derived CDR1 and CDR2 are SGHAT and FQNNGV. CDR3 length: 13 residues. CDR3 protein: CASSPAPLGTQYF. The DNA of the CDR3 is TGTGCCAGCAGCCCGGCCCCTCTTGGGACCCAGTACTTC. Full variable domain (remainder filled in from reference TRBV11-2 and TRBJ2-5): EAGVAQSPRYKIIEKRQSVAFWCNPISGHATLYWYQQILGQGPKLLIQFQNNGVVDDSQLPKDRFSAERLKGVDSTLKIQPAKLEDSAVYLCASSPAPLGTQYFGPGTRLLVL.

This clonotype was detected only a few times. The chain combines TRBV15 with TRBJ2-5, with a tentative D call TRBD1 (6 bases). V was trimmed by 1 base and J by 5 bases, leaving 14 bases between them. The CDR3 is 15 amino acids. The V gene's germline CDR1 is LNHNV and CDR2 YYDKDF (reference sequence). CDR3 residues: CATSRGTALQETQYF. The CDR3, as DNA: TGTGCCACCAGCAGAGGGACAGCGTTGCAGGAGACCCAGTACTTC. Full variable domain (missing parts from reference TRBV15 and TRBJ2-5): DAMVIQNPRYQVTQFGKPVTLSCSQTLNHNVMYWYQQKSSQAPKLLFHYYDKDFNNEADTPDNFQSRRPNTSFCFLDIRSPGLGDTAMYLCATSRGTALQETQYFGPGTRLLVL.